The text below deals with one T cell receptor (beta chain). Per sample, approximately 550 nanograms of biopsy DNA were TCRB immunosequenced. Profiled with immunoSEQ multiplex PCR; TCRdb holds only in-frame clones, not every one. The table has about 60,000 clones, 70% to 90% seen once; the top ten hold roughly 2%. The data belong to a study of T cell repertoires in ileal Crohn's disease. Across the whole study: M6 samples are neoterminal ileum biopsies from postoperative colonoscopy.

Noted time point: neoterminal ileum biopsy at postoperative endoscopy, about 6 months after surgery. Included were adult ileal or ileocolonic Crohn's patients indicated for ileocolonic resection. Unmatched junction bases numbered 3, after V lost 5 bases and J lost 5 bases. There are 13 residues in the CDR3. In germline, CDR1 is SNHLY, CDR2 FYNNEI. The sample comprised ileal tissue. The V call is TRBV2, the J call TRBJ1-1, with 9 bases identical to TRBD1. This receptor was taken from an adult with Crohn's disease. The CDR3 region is CASSLGQGTEAFF. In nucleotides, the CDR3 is TGTGCCAGCAGTCTGGGACAGGGAACTGAAGCTTTCTTT.